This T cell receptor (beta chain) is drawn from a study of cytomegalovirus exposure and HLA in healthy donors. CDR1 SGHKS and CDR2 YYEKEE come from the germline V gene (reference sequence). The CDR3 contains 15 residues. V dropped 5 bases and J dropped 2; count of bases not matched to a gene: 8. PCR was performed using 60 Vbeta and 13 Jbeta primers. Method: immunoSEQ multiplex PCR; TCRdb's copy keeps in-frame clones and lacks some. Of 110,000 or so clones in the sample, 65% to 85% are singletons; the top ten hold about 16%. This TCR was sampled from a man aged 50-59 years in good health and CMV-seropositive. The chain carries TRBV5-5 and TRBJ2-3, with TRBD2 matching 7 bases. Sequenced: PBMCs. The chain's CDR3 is CASRSQGLPTDTQYF. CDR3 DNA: TGTGCCAGCAGATCTCAGGGACTACCCACAGATACGCAGTATTTT.